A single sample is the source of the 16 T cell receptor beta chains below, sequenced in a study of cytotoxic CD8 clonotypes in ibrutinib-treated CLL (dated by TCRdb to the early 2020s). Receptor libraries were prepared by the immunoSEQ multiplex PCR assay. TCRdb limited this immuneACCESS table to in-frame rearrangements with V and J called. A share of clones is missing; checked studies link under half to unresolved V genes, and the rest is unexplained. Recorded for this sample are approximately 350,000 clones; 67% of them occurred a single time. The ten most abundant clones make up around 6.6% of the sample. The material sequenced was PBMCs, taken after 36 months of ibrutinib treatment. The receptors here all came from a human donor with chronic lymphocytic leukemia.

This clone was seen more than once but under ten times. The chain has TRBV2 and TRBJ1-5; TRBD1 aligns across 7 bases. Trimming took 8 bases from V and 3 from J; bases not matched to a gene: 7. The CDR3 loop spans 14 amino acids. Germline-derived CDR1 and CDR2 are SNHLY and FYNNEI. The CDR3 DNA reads TGTGCCAGCGTAGGCAGGGGGAACAATCAGCCCCAGCATTTT. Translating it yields CASVGRGNNQPQHF.

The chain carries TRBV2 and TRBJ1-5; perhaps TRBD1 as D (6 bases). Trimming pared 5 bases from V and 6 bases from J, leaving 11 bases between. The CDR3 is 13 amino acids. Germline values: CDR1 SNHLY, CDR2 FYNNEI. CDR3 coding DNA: TGTGCCAGCAGTCACAGGGTTTCTCAGCCCCAGCATTTT. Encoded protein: CASSHRVSQPQHF.

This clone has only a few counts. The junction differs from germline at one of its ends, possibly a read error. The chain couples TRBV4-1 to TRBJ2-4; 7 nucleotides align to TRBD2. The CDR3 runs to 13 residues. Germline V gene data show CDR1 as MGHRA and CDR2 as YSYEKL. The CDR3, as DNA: TGCGCCAGCAGCCGGGTGGGGGACTACGGGTCAAACTTC. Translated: CASSRVGDYGSNF.

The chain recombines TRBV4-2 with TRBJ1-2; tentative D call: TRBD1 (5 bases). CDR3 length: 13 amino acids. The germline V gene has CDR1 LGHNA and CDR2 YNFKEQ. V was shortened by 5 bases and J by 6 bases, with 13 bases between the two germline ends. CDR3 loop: CASSSPRDHGYTF. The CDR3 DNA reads TGTGCCAGCAGCTCTCCAAGGGACCATGGCTACACCTTC.

Here the CDR3 DNA reads TGTGCCAGCAGCACAGCAGGAGTCTCTGGAAACACCATATATTTT. This translates into CASSTAGVSGNTIYF. This chain links TRBV5-6 with TRBJ1-3; D call uncertain. Germline loops: CDR1 SGHDT, CDR2 YYEEEE. Trimming took off 4 bases at V and 0 bases at J, with 11 bases between the two ends. This CDR3 has 15 amino acids.

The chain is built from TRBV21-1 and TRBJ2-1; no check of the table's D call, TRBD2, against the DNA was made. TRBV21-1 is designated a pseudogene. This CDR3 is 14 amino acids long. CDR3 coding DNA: TGTGCCAGCAGCCCTTGGGACTTGGTGAATGAGCAGTTCTTC. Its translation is CASSPWDLVNEQFF.

CDR3: CASSLKSADLGSEQYF. CDR3 nucleotides: TGCGCCAGCAGCTTGAAGAGTGCGGACTTGGGGAGCGAGCAGTACTTC. The rearrangement uses TRBV5-1 and TRBJ2-7; possibly TRBD2 for D (5 bases). The V gene lost 1 base and the J gene lost 6 bases, with 20 bases spanning the gap. The CDR3 runs 16 residues. The germline V gene encodes CDR1 SGHRS and CDR2 YFSETQ.

CDR3 sequence (DNA): TGTGCCAGCAGTTTAGCATCCAGGGGAAACACCATATATTTT. This sequence encodes CASSLASRGNTIYF. The V call is TRBV27, the J call TRBJ1-3; D unresolved. The germline CDR1 and CDR2 sequences are MNHEY and SMNVEV (reference sequence). CDR3 length equals 14 residues. V lost 2 bases and J 4 bases, leaving 9 bases between the germline ends.

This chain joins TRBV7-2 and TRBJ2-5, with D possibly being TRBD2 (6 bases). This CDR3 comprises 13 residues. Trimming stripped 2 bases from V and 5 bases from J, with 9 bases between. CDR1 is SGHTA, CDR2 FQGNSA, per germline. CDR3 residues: CASSLSGTETQYF. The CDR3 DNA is TGTGCCAGCAGCTTATCAGGGACTGAGACCCAGTACTTC.

CDR3 in DNA: TGTGCCAGCAGCTTTATAGCGGGAGGCACCTACAATGAGCAGTTCTTC. Translated, it gives CASSFIAGGTYNEQFF. V usage is TRBV5-6 and J usage is TRBJ2-1; 10 bases match TRBD2. This CDR3 comprises 16 residues. CDR1 is SGHDT, CDR2 YYEEEE, per germline. J lost 2 bases, V lost 2 bases, and 4 bases had no gene match.

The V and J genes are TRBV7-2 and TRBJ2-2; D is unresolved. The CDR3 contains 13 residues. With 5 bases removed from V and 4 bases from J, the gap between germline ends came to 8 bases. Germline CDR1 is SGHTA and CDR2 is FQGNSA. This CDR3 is CASSPKLTGELFF. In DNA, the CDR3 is TGTGCCAGCAGCCCGAAGCTCACCGGGGAGCTGTTTTTT.

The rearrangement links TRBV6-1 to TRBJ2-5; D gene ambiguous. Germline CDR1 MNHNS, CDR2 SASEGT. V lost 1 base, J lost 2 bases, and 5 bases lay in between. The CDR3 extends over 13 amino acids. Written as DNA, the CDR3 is TGTGCCAGCAGTGAAGTTAGGCAAGAGACCCAGTACTTC. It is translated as CASSEVRQETQYF.

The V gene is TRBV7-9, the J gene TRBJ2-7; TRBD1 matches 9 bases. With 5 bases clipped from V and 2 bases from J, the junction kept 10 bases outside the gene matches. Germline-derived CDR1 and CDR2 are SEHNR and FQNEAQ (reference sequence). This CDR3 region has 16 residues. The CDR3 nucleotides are TGTGCCAGCAGCCCTGGACAGGGGACGCCCACCTACGAGCAGTACTTC. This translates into CASSPGQGTPTYEQYF.

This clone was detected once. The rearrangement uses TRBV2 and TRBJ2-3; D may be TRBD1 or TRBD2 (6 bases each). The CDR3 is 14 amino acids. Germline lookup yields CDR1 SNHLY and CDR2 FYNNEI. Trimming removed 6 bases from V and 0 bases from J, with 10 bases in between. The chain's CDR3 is CASRGGASTDTQYF. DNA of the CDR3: TGTGCCAGCAGGGGGGGCGCTAGCACAGATACGCAGTATTTT.

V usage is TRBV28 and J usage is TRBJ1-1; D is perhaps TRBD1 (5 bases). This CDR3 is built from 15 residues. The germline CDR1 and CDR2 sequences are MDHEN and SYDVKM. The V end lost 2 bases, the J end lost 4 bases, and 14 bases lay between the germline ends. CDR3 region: CASSLEQGVSTEAFF. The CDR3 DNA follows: TGTGCCAGCAGTTTAGAGCAGGGAGTGAGCACTGAAGCTTTCTTT.

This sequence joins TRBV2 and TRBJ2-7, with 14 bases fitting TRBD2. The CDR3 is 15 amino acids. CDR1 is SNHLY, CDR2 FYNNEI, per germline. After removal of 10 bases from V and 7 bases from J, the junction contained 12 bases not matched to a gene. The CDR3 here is CATRGLAGDLGEQYF. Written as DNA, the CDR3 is TGTGCCACCCGGGGACTAGCGGGAGATTTGGGAGAGCAGTACTTC.